This section outlines one TCR beta chain sequence together with its context. Its specificity is unknown. The sample originates from a study of post-analysis software for immune sequencing data. The germline CDR1 and CDR2 sequences are SNHLY and FYNNEI. CDR3 length: 14 residues. V was shortened by 3 bases and J by 2 bases, with 10 bases between the two germline ends. Libraries were made from TCR beta cDNA, and they carried unique molecular identifiers. TCRdb ran MiXCR on the PCR reads and lists one entry per CDR3 protein. The table shows about 540,000 distinct CDR3 sequences, with less than 40% occurring only once. The study's findings and limits: The authors found that F measure strongly co-clustered same-batch samples. With TRBV5-6, TRBV5-1 and TRBV20-1 included, 4 or 5 TRBV segments were more frequent in patients than in controls.

The chain recombines TRBV2 with TRBJ2-5; tentative D call: TRBD2 (6 bases). Input material: blood. The sequence was obtained from a girl younger than 18 with multiple sclerosis. The CDR3 coding sequence is TGTGCCAGCAGTGAGGGGGGAATTCAAGAGACCCAGTACTTC. Its protein is CASSEGGIQETQYF.